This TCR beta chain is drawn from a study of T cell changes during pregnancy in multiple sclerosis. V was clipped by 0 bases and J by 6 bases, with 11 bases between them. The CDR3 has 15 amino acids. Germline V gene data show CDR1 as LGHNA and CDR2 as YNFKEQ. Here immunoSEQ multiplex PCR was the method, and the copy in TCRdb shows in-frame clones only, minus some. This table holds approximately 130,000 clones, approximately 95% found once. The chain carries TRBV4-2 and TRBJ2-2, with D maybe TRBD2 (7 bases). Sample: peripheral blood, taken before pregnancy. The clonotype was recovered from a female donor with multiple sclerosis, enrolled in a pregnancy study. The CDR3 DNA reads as TGTGCCAGCAGCCAAGATCAAGGGGGGGCCGGGGAGCTGTTTTTT. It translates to CASSQDQGGAGELFF.